A single sample gave rise to the 2 T cell receptor beta chains below, sequenced in a study of blood T cell repertoires in COVID-19. Sequencing was performed with immunoSEQ multiplex PCR; in TCRdb, only in-frame clones are kept and a portion is missing. Of 70,000 to 75,000 clones in the sample, 80% to 90% were seen once. Sequencing input: peripheral blood. The receptors derive from a woman of 80 years or more with active or convalescent COVID-19.

The chain links TRBV7-9 to TRBJ2-3; maybe TRBD1 (5 bases). Germline assignment: CDR1 SEHNR and CDR2 FQNEAQ (reference sequence). CDR3 size: 15 residues. The V end lost 0 bases, the J end lost 3 bases, and 10 bases lay between the germline ends. This chain's CDR3 is CASSLAQGPTDTQYF. CDR3 nucleotide sequence: TGTGCCAGCAGCTTAGCCCAGGGCCCGACAGATACGCAGTATTTT.

This chain uses TRBV9 with TRBJ2-7, with 9 bases matching TRBD1. Trimming cost V 0 bases and J 2 bases; bases outside gene matches: 9. The CDR3 has 17 amino acids. Germline V CDR1 and CDR2: SGDLS, YYNGEE. CDR3: CASSVEDRGFPPYEQYF. In DNA, the CDR3 is TGTGCCAGCAGCGTAGAAGACAGGGGGTTCCCTCCCTACGAGCAGTACTTC.